A few counts support the clone carrying this T cell receptor beta chain. The sample originates from a study of blood T cell repertoires in COVID-19. The wider study: Acute and convalescent COVID-19 specimens originated in the United States, Italy and Spain. Sources were T cells, B-cell-depleted T cells, or PBMCs; the material itself was cDNA or gDNA.

Original methodology: Estimated nucleated cell counts came from reference gene primer amplification. TCRdb's copy holds only in-frame clones and misses some; the assay was immunoSEQ multiplex PCR. That table gives V, J and clone size, and the DNA gave D and trimming. In the table there are approximately 110,000 clones, 75% to 90% of which are singletons. This CDR3 is 14 amino acids long. The germline V gene encodes CDR1 MNHNY and CDR2 SVGAGI (reference sequence). V lost 3 bases, J lost 4 bases, and 3 bases stayed unmatched. The chain joins TRBV6-6 to TRBJ1-5, with 7 bases identical to TRBD1. The sequenced sample was peripheral blood. This clonotype originated in a human donor in a cohort sampled during active COVID-19. CDR3: CASSYRTGNQPQHF. CDR3 bases: TGTGCCAGCAGTTATCGGACAGGTAATCAGCCCCAGCATTTT.